This T cell receptor (beta chain) stems from a study of vaccination and CD4 T cells after COVID-19. Study overall: The cells in question were stimulated using overlapping spike peptides derived from SARS-CoV-2, HCoV-NL63, HCoV-OC43 and HCoV-229E.

The treatment denotes: roughly 10-day PBMC culture with coronavirus spike peptide pools or control peptides (ViraFEST assay). Positive PCR tests dated from March to December 2020, predating US Alpha, Beta and Delta variants. The CDR3 spans 15 residues. J was trimmed by 12 bases and V by 4 bases; bases with no gene match: 14. The V gene's germline CDR1 is MNHNS and CDR2 SASEGT. An Oncomine TCR Beta short-read assay was used to sequence the DNA from cultured CD4+ T cells. MiXCR, run by TCRdb on the PCR reads, gives a single entry per CDR3 protein. The table includes approximately 15,000 distinct CDR3 sequences, 45% to 60% detected once. A note on this clonotype: No antigen is known for it.

This chain joins TRBV6-1 and TRBJ2-7; 11 nucleotides agree with TRBD2. Sequencing was performed on CD4+ T cells from blood, cultured in vitro, taken before SARS-CoV-2 vaccination. This TCR came from a human donor who had recovered from COVID-19. CDR3 protein: CASSALYGTSGDGYF. The CDR3 nucleotides read TGTGCCAGCAGTGCCCTTTACGGGACTAGCGGTGATGGGTACTTC.